A selection of T cell receptor beta chains follows, all from one sample in a study of blood T cell repertoires in COVID-19. Sequenced by immunoSEQ multiplex PCR; TCRdb stores in-frame clones only, minus some. The sample yields roughly 200,000 clones, around four fifths seen once. The specimen sequenced was peripheral blood. Every receptor here comes from a woman in her sixties or seventies with active or convalescent COVID-19. Each CDR3 is given with its conserved first and last residue. A D gene is named only where the DNA matches it firmly. Expanded clones are given a class, and other clones once, few, many or no size at all.

few,TRBV7-3,TRBJ2-7,14,TRBD2,CASSPSGSSYEQYF,TGTGCCAGCAGCCCCAGCGGGAGCTCCTACGAGCAGTACTTC
-,TRBV6-1,TRBJ2-6,16,-,CASSEAGLLGANVLTF,TGTGCCAGCAGTGAAGCGGGACTCTTAGGGGCCAACGTCCTGACTTTC
-,TRBV2,TRBJ1-4,15,-,CASSEATTLEEKLFF,TGTGCCAGCAGTGAAGCAACAACCTTGGAGGAAAAACTGTTTTTT
-,TRBV2,TRBJ2-2,15,-,CASSEQRIRTGELFF,TGTGCCAGCAGTGAACAGCGGATCCGCACCGGGGAGCTGTTTTTT
-,TRBV5-1,TRBJ1-6,15,TRBD1,CASSQTGSNNSPLHF,TGCGCCAGCAGCCAGACAGGGTCGAATAATTCACCCCTCCACTTT
-,TRBV19,TRBJ2-2,18,-,CASSPAWRGRRGTGELFF,TGTGCCAGTAGTCCAGCCTGGAGGGGGCGCAGGGGCACCGGGGAGCTGTTTTTT
-,TRBV4-1,TRBJ2-7,16,TRBD2,CASSQALAGAVYEQYF,TGCGCCAGCAGCCAAGCACTAGCGGGAGCAGTCTACGAGCAGTACTTC
-,TRBV19,TRBJ2-1,15,-,CASSTVSTGSNEQFF,TGTGCCAGTAGTACCGTATCCACAGGGAGTAATGAGCAGTTCTTC
-,TRBV5-1,TRBJ2-7,15,TRBD1,CASSLVGQQVDEQYF,TGCGCCAGCAGCTTAGTGGGACAGCAAGTAGACGAGCAGTACTTC
-,TRBV27,TRBJ1-2,13,-,CASSLRLSHGYTF,TGTGCCAGCAGTTTAAGACTGTCTCATGGCTACACCTTC
-,TRBV27,TRBJ2-1,13,-,CASRYLSGNEQFF,TGTGCCAGCAGGTATCTGTCGGGCAATGAGCAGTTCTTC
many,TRBV5-1,TRBJ2-3,18,TRBD1,CASSTKLRDSTITDTQYF,TGCGCCAGCAGCACAAAACTCCGGGACAGCACTATCACAGATACGCAGTATTTT
-,TRBV7-9,TRBJ1-2,15,TRBD1,CASSQMGQPNYGYTF,TGTGCCAGCAGCCAAATGGGACAGCCAAACTATGGCTACACCTTC
-,TRBV12-3/TRBV12-4,TRBJ2-5,11,-,CASSPGETQYF,TGTGCCAGCAGTCCCGGGGAGACCCAGTACTTC
-,TRBV4-1,TRBJ1-4,16,TRBD1,CASSHPGRDRNEKLFF,TGCGCCAGCAGCCATCCAGGGAGGGACAGGAATGAAAAACTGTTTTTT
-,TRBV7-2,TRBJ2-7,17,TRBD2,CASSLDHASGRIGEQYF,TGTGCCAGCAGCTTAGATCATGCTAGCGGGAGAATTGGCGAGCAGTACTTC
-,TRBV19,TRBJ2-1,15,TRBD1,CASSTRDRGQIEQFF,TGTGCCAGTAGTACCCGGGACAGGGGGCAGATTGAGCAGTTCTTC
-,TRBV30,TRBJ2-1,13,TRBD2,CALRTSGYNEQFF,TGTGCCCTGCGGACTAGCGGATACAATGAGCAGTTCTTC
-,TRBV5-1,TRBJ2-7,15,TRBD2,CASSLVRETYREQYF,TGCGCCAGCAGCTTGGTGCGGGAGACCTATCGCGAGCAGTACTTC
-,TRBV3-1/TRBV3-2,TRBJ2-1,15,-,CASTQQGLPYNEQFF,TGTGCCAGCACCCAACAGGGACTCCCCTACAATGAGCAGTTCTTC
-,TRBV5-1,TRBJ2-1,15,TRBD2,CASSPAGGAYNEQFF,TGCGCCAGCAGCCCGGCGGGAGGGGCCTACAATGAGCAGTTCTTC
-,TRBV18,TRBJ1-4,13,-,CASSVGDNEKLFF,TGTGCCAGCTCAGTAGGGGATAATGAAAAACTGTTTTTT
-,TRBV5-1,TRBJ1-4,14,-,CASSDHRVGEKLFF,TGCGCCAGCAGCGACCACAGGGTGGGTGAAAAACTGTTTTTT
once,TRBV7-3,TRBJ2-5,16,TRBD1,CASSSSLYRGIKTQYF,TGTGCCAGCAGCTCATCCCTCTACAGGGGGATAAAGACCCAGTACTTC
-,TRBV12-3/TRBV12-4,TRBJ1-2,13,-,CASSLGRVGGYTF,TGTGCCAGCAGTTTGGGCAGGGTGGGAGGCTACACCTTC
once,TRBV5-6,TRBJ2-7,13,-,CASSLAQSYEQYF,TGTGCCAGCAGCTTGGCACAGTCCTACGAGCAGTACTTC
-,TRBV5-1,TRBJ2-7,15,TRBD1,CASSAGQGLHYEQYF,TGCGCCAGCAGCGCAGGACAGGGCCTTCACTACGAGCAGTACTTC